This section outlines one T cell receptor beta chain sequence together with its context. Antigen specificity is unknown. The data were taken from a study of Ad26.COV2.S vaccination and SARS-CoV-2 variants. Broader study findings: Breadth and depth estimates from TCRs may understate total T cell responses. Spike-specific CD8+ and CD4+ T cell responses reportedly showed substantial breadth after vaccination.

TCRdb's table, derived via immunoSEQ multiplex PCR, lists solely in-frame clones and lacks some. The repertoire has more than 250,000 clones, more than 75% of them found once; the top ten carry about 3.6%. The V gene end was trimmed by 3 bases and the J gene end by 8 bases; junction bases not matched to a gene: 9. In germline, CDR1 is SGHVS, CDR2 FQNEAQ. CDR3 length equals 15 residues. Sample treatment: 15 to 20 received Ad26.COV2.S at low or high dose, single or two shots; about 5 received placebo; per-sample allocation not given. The samples date from day 63 after the first vaccine or placebo injection. A Boston donor was an adult aged 18-55 years.

The chain joins TRBV7-8 to TRBJ2-1; 8 bases line up with TRBD2. This sequence was found in a person aged 18-60 years who received the Ad26.COV2.S COVID-19 vaccine or a placebo. Here the sequenced sample was peripheral blood, taken in a trial of Ad26.COV2.S vaccine versus placebo. This chain's CDR3 is CASSLIAGILDEQFF. The CDR3 DNA reads as TGTGCCAGCAGCTTGATAGCGGGAATTTTGGATGAGCAGTTCTTC.